The sequence of this T cell receptor beta chain was determined in a study of response to subunit inactivated influenza vaccine. Study-level points and caveats: The authors suggested that few new T cells are recruited per seasonal influenza vaccination.

MiXCR, applied by TCRdb to the RT-PCR reads, yields one record per CDR3 protein. The data hold hundreds of thousands of distinct CDR3 sequences, with 12% observed a single time. Trimming stripped 4 bases from V and 3 bases from J, with 19 bases between. The CDR3 has 15 residues. CDR1 and CDR2 (germline): DFQATT, SNEGSKA (reference sequence). Comments on this clonotype: The antigen is undetermined.

V is TRBV20-1 and J is TRBJ2-7, with D possibly TRBD1 on 5 matching bases. The sequencing here drew on PBMCs from blood, taken on the day of vaccination. The TCR originated in a man over 45 who received an inactivated influenza vaccine. CDR3 protein: CSATSLTANHYEQYF. The DNA for the CDR3 is TGCAGTGCTACTTCATTGACAGCGAACCACTACGAGCAGTACTTC.